This T cell receptor beta chain was sequenced for a study of blood T cell repertoires in COVID-19. At the level of the study: The samples span acute and convalescent COVID-19 from the United States, Italy and Spain.

Germline CDR1 is LNHDA and CDR2 is SQIVND (reference sequence). V lost 7 bases, J lost 5 bases, and 11 bases lay in between. The CDR3 contains 12 residues. Using immunoSEQ multiplex PCR, the repertoire was profiled, and TCRdb retains in-frame clones only, with some absent. The sample lists 97,000 or so clones, about 85% occurring once. The TCR was taken from a woman between 50 and 59 years old with COVID-19, enrolled during active disease. This chain links TRBV19 with TRBJ1-2; TRBD1 is a possible D gene (5 bases). The sample consisted of peripheral blood. The CDR3 DNA reads TGTGCCAGTAACCAGGGTTCTTATGGCTACACCTTC. Amino acid sequence: CASNQGSYGYTF.